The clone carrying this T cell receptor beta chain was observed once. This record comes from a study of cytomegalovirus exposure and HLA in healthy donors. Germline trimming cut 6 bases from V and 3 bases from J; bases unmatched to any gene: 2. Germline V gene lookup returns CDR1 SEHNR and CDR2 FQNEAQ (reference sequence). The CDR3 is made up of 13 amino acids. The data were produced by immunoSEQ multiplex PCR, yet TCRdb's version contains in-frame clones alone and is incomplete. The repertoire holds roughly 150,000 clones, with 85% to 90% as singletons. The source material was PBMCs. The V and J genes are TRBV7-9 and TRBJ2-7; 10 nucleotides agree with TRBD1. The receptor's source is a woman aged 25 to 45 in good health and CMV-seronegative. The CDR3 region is CASSGQGVYEQYF. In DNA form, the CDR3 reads TGTGCCAGCAGTGGACAGGGGGTCTACGAGCAGTACTTC.